This TCR beta chain is drawn from a study of T cell responses to AZD1222 COVID-19 vaccine. For this clone: Its antigen remains unknown.

V lost 4 bases to trimming and J lost 5 bases, with 11 bases between them. CDR1 is GTSNPN and CDR2 is SVGIG in the germline V gene (reference sequence). CDR3 length: 12 residues. Study-wide results and limits: Vaccine-associated CD4 TCRs spanned spike, dominant at 160-218 and 743-854. Of spike-specific TCRs, nearly half reportedly target regions left unmutated in variants.

Measured with immunoSEQ multiplex PCR; TCRdb has only the in-frame clones, and not every one. This sample has about 150,000 clones, with around 87% found just once. This rearrangement joins TRBV30 to TRBJ1-1, with D possibly matching TRBD1 (5 bases). Sequencing was performed on peripheral blood, taken 28 days after the second AZD1222 dose. The receptor was isolated from an adult who received the AZD1222 COVID-19 vaccine. The chain's CDR3 is CAWTGFGTEAFF. The CDR3 nucleotides are TGTGCCTGGACAGGGTTCGGAACTGAAGCTTTCTTT.